This TCR beta chain was profiled in a study of lymphopenia after photon versus proton radiotherapy. Study-wide results and caveats: Survival link was tested only in deceased patients; proton benefit remains a possibility.

Trimming cost V 3 bases and J 0 bases, with 12 bases left between them. Germline lookup yields CDR1 SQVTM and CDR2 ANQGSEA. CDR3 length: 14 amino acids. Only in-frame clones appear in the TCRdb table, and some are missing; sequencing was by immunoSEQ multiplex PCR. Found here are more than 25,000 clones, roughly 87% of them singletons; the top ten hold roughly 3.8%. As for this clone: Its antigen is unidentified.

The chain joins TRBV29-1 to TRBJ2-7; perhaps D is TRBD1 or TRBD2 (6 bases each). The source of this sequence is a woman aged 50 to 60 with pancreatic cancer. The starting material was peripheral blood, obtained from a patient treated with photon-based radiotherapy. CDR3 loop: CSVEGGTSSYEQYF. The CDR3 DNA sequence: TGCAGCGTTGAGGGGGGCACGAGCTCCTACGAGCAGTACTTC.